The clone carrying this T cell receptor beta chain was found a few times. Its antigen remains unknown. These data come from a study of response to subunit inactivated influenza vaccine. CDR1 is SGHTA, CDR2 FQGNSA, per germline. The CDR3 has 15 residues. V lost 7 bases to trimming and J lost 3 bases; unmatched junction nucleotides: 9. MiXCR, run by TCRdb on the RT-PCR reads, gives a single entry per CDR3 protein. Among 800,000 or so distinct CDR3 sequences, over 20% were seen once, and the ten largest hold approximately 10%. Study outcomes and limitations: Each seasonal influenza vaccination, the authors suggested, recruits few new T cells.

The chain uses TRBV7-2 and TRBJ2-1; 7 bases are shared with TRBD2. The sequence was collected from a man aged 45-65 years who received an inactivated influenza vaccine. The sample was PBMCs from blood, taken more than 4 days after vaccination. Here the CDR3 DNA reads TGTGCCAGCACCCCTGGGGGGGGATACTACAATGAGCAGTTCTTC. Translating it yields CASTPGGGYYNEQFF. Full variable domain (rest looked up from reference TRBV7-2 and TRBJ2-1): GAGVSQSPSNKVTEKGKDVELRCDPISGHTALYWYRQSLGQGLEFLIYFQGNSAPDKSGLPSDRFSAERTGGSVSTLTIQRTQQEDSAVYLCASTPGGGYYNEQFFGPGTRLTVL.